A single sample gave rise to the 2 T cell receptor beta chains below, sequenced in a study of post-analysis software for immune sequencing data. The antigens for these receptors are not known. Tagging with unique molecular identifiers was a feature of the TCR beta cDNA libraries. TCRdb redid the calling of the PCR reads with MiXCR, one entry per CDR3 protein. The table has 380,000 or so distinct CDR3 sequences, approximately 38% seen once. General observations from the study: Among four to six TRBV segments more frequent in patients than controls were TRBV5-6, TRBV5-1 and TRBV20-1.

Sequenced input: blood. These receptors were obtained from a girl aged 5-17 years with multiple sclerosis.

This clonotype turned up a few times. The chain has TRBV7-9 and TRBJ1-5; unclear D gene. Germline assignment: CDR1 SEHNR and CDR2 FQNEAQ (reference sequence). The CDR3 sequence is 12 residues long. The V end was cut by 5 bases, the J end by 9 bases, with 11 bases between. The CDR3 reads CASSLRSGPQHF. In nucleotides, the CDR3 is TGTGCCAGCAGCCTCAGGAGTGGGCCCCAGCATTTT.

This chain connects TRBV6-1 to TRBJ1-2; tentative D call: TRBD1 (6 bases). Germline CDR1 reads MNHNS; CDR2 reads SASEGT. The CDR3 consists of 14 residues. V was trimmed by 1 base and J by 7 bases, leaving 13 bases between them. This chain's CDR3 is CASSEVGGAGGYTF. Written as DNA, the CDR3 is TGTGCCAGCAGTGAAGTGGGGGGCGCAGGTGGCTACACCTTC.